Presented here are 2 T cell receptor beta chains from one specimen sequenced in a study of radiotherapy plus CTLA-4 blockade in lung cancer. Sequenced by immunoSEQ multiplex PCR; TCRdb stores in-frame clones only, minus some. The sample yields about 98,000 clones, around 83% seen once. Sample: peripheral blood, taken from a patient treated with radiotherapy plus ipilimumab. These receptors were obtained from a human donor with non-small cell lung cancer who had a partial response to radiotherapy plus ipilimumab.

CDR3 protein: CASSGTGRDGYTF. In DNA, the CDR3 is TGTGCCAGCAGTGGGACAGGGAGGGATGGCTACACCTTC. The V call is TRBV2, the J call TRBJ1-2; 8 bases match TRBD1. Germline assignment: CDR1 SNHLY and CDR2 FYNNEI. The CDR3 has 13 residues. J gave up 6 bases and V 4 bases, and 4 bases lay outside the gene matches.

Only one count was recorded for this clone. The CDR3 DNA is TGTGCCAGCAGCCCAACTAGCGTCTCCTACGAGCAGTACTTC. Translating gives CASSPTSVSYEQYF. The chain has TRBV7-2 and TRBJ2-7; 7 positions match TRBD2. With V trimmed by 5 bases and J by 0 bases, 4 bases remained unmatched. Germline V gives CDR1 SGHTA, CDR2 FQGNSA. This CDR3 spans 14 amino acids.